This section outlines one T cell receptor (beta chain) sequence together with its context. Antigen unknown. These data belong to a study of cytomegalovirus exposure and HLA in healthy donors. Study results and caveats: Of the V segments, some could not be distinguished, including TRBV6-2 and TRBV6-3, and were excluded.

This PCR relied on a set of 60 Vbeta primers and 13 Jbeta primers. This table comes from immunoSEQ multiplex PCR, and its TCRdb copy is limited to in-frame clones, with some not included. The data hold roughly 120,000 clones, with 80% to 85% observed a single time. The CDR3 has 14 amino acids. V gave up 6 bases and J gave up 7 bases, with 15 bases separating them. Germline V gene data show CDR1 as LNHDA and CDR2 as SQIVND (reference sequence). J is TRBJ2-2 and V is TRBV19; tentatively, D is TRBD2 (6 bases). The sequenced sample was PBMCs. The TCR comes from a woman aged 40 to 50 in good health and CMV-seronegative. The CDR3 coding sequence is TGTGCCAGTAGGAAGGAGGGCGGACACGGGGAGCTGTTTTTT. Encoded protein: CASRKEGGHGELFF.